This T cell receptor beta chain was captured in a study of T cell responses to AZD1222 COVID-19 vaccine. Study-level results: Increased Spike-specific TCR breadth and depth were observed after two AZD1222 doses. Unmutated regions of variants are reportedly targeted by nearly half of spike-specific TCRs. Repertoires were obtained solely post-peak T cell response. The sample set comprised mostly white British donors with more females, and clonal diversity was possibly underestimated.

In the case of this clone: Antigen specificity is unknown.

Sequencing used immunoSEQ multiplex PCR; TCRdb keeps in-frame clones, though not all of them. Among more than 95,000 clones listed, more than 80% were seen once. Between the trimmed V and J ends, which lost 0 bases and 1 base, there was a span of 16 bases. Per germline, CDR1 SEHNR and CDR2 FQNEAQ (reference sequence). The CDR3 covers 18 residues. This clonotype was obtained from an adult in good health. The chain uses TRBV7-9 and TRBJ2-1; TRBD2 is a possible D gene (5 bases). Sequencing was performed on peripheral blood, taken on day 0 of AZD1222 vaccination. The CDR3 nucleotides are TGTGCCAGCAGCTTAGCGACGGGGAGCTTCAGATCCTACAATGAGCAGTTCTTC. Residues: CASSLATGSFRSYNEQFF.